These T cell receptor beta chains were read from a single sample in a study of blood T cell repertoires in COVID-19. Assay: immunoSEQ multiplex PCR; the TCRdb copy retains only in-frame clones and omits some. The sample includes more than 85,000 clones, 72% seen only once; the top ten take 6% to 8.5%. Input material: peripheral blood. The source of these receptors is a woman in her sixties or seventies with acute or convalescent COVID-19. Each CDR3 is given with its conserved first and last residue. The order of the fields is D gene, clone size, V gene, J gene, CDR3 DNA, CDR3 protein. The D gene is left open where the match is weak. Only part of the rows carry a size: once, few, many, or a class if the clone is expanded.

>TRBD1|NA|TRBV14|TRBJ2-5
TGTGCCAGCAGCCAGCACAGGGGGCGATTAGTAGAGACCCAGTACTTC
CASSQHRGRLVETQYF
>NA|NA|TRBV28|TRBJ1-6
TGTGCCAGCAGTACAGGGTATAGCTCACCCCTCCACTTT
CASSTGYSSPLHF
>NA|NA|TRBV18|TRBJ1-5
TGTGCCAGCTCACCACAGGGGGTGGTGTGGCCCCAGCATTTT
CASSPQGVVWPQHF
>TRBD2|NA|TRBV7-2|TRBJ2-7
TGTGCCAGCAGCTTAGGACGGGGGGGATACGAGCAGTACTTC
CASSLGRGGYEQYF
>TRBD1|NA|TRBV7-9|TRBJ1-1
TGTGCCAGCAGCTTTCGACAGGGCCTCGAAGCTTTCTTT
CASSFRQGLEAFF
>NA|NA|TRBV3-1/TRBV3-2|TRBJ2-5
TGTGCCAGCAGCCAAGCGCTAGGGGTGGTCGAGACCCAGTACTTC
CASSQALGVVETQYF
>NA|NA|TRBV15|TRBJ1-4
TGTGCCACCAGCGGAAGGACAGTTGCAACTAATGAAAAACTGTTTTTT
CATSGRTVATNEKLFF
>NA|NA|TRBV7-6|TRBJ1-4
TGTGCCAGCAGCTCTGGGGCAGGGTCTAATGAAAAACTGTTTTTT
CASSSGAGSNEKLFF
>TRBD2|NA|TRBV4-1|TRBJ2-7
TGCGCCAGCAGCCCCCGGGGGGGACTAGCGGGGTTTTACGAGCAGTACTTC
CASSPRGGLAGFYEQYF
>TRBD1|NA|TRBV18|TRBJ2-5
TGTGCCAGCTCACCGGACAGGGAGATTTTGGAGACCCAGTACTTC
CASSPDREILETQYF
>NA|NA|TRBV5-1|TRBJ1-1
TGCGCCAGCAGCCCGACAGCGTACACTGAAGCTTTCTTT
CASSPTAYTEAFF
>NA|NA|TRBV29-1|TRBJ2-1
TGCAGCGTTGGGCTCCCGGAGAATGAGCAGTTCTTC
CSVGLPENEQFF
>TRBD1|few|TRBV3-1/TRBV3-2|TRBJ2-2
TGTGCCAGCAGCGATCCGGGACAGGGGACCGGGGAGCTGTTTTTT
CASSDPGQGTGELFF
>NA|once|TRBV12-3/TRBV12-4|TRBJ2-2
TGTGCCAGCAGCCAAACATCGACCGGGGAGCTGTTTTTT
CASSQTSTGELFF
>TRBD1|few|TRBV5-1|TRBJ2-7
TGCGCCAGCAGCTGGGACAGGGGCCCTCGCGAGCAGTACTTC
CASSWDRGPREQYF
>NA|NA|TRBV24-1|TRBJ1-5
TGTGCCACCAGTGACCCCCAGGGGCCCCAGCATTTT
CATSDPQGPQHF
>TRBD1|NA|TRBV6-4|TRBJ1-6
TGTGCCAGCAGTGAAGGGCCAGGGGGCGGTTCACCCCTCCACTTT
CASSEGPGGGSPLHF
>NA|NA|TRBV7-2|TRBJ1-4
TGTGCCAGCAGCTTTCGCGCTCGTTCTAATGAAAAACTGTTTTTT
CASSFRARSNEKLFF
>TRBD1|few|TRBV5-1|TRBJ1-1
TGCGCCAGCAGCGGCGAGACAGGGATGGGGACTGAAGCTTTCTTT
CASSGETGMGTEAFF
>NA|NA|TRBV12-3/TRBV12-4|TRBJ2-2
TGTGCCAGCAGACACGGGGAGCTGTTTTTT
CASRHGELFF
>TRBD2|NA|TRBV4-1|TRBJ2-5
TGCGCCAGCAGCCCCCGGACTAGCGGGGGCCAAGAGACCCAGTACTTC
CASSPRTSGGQETQYF
>NA|NA|TRBV5-1|TRBJ2-7
TGCGCCAGCAGACCCGAGCGGGCCTCCTCTCGGGAGCAGTACTTC
CASRPERASSREQYF
>TRBD2|NA|TRBV18|TRBJ2-5
TGTGCCAGCGCAGCCGGGACTAGCGGAGGCGGAAAGACCCAGTACTTC
CASAAGTSGGGKTQYF
>TRBD1|NA|TRBV6-5|TRBJ1-5
TGTGCCAGCAGGAAGACAGGGGTTGACAATCAGCCCCAGCATTTT
CASRKTGVDNQPQHF
>NA|NA|TRBV7-2|TRBJ2-1
TGTGCCAGCAGCTTCCGGAGGGACGAGCAGTTCTTC
CASSFRRDEQFF
>TRBD1|NA|TRBV5-1|TRBJ2-6
TGCGCCAGCAGCTTGGCGGGACAGGGAGGTTCTGGGGCCAACGTCCTGACTTTC
CASSLAGQGGSGANVLTF
>NA|NA|TRBV10-2|TRBJ2-3
TGCGCCAGCAGAGCAGGGGAGACGCAGTATTTT
CASRAGETQYF
>TRBD2|NA|TRBV7-3|TRBJ2-1
TGTGCCAGCAGCTCAACGGGGGGACGAGGTAACAATGAGCAGTTCTTC
CASSSTGGRGNNEQFF
>TRBD1|NA|TRBV2|TRBJ2-3
TGTGCCAGCAGGATGCGCCTCCGGGACAGGGAAAGCACAGATACGCAGTATTTT
CASRMRLRDRESTDTQYF
>TRBD2|NA|TRBV7-9|TRBJ2-1
TGTGCCAGCAGCCGAGGGACTAGCGGGGGGAAATACAATGAGCAGTTCTTC
CASSRGTSGGKYNEQFF
>NA|NA|TRBV15|TRBJ2-5
TGTGCCACCAGCAGAGATGTGGGGGGGCTTGCGACCCAGTACTTC
CATSRDVGGLATQYF
>NA|NA|TRBV5-4|TRBJ1-2
TGTGCCAGCAGCTCCGACAGACTCTATGGCTACACCTTC
CASSSDRLYGYTF
>NA|few|TRBV7-9|TRBJ2-5
TGTGCCAGCAGCTTAGGGACAGTGGAGACCCAGTACTTC
CASSLGTVETQYF
>TRBD2|NA|TRBV5-1|TRBJ2-7
TGCGCCAGCAGCTACCACATAGCGGGGGGCTACGAGCAGTACTTC
CASSYHIAGGYEQYF
>NA|NA|TRBV4-2|TRBJ2-1
TGTGCCAGCAGCCAAGGGCGGGCAGGGGTCAATGAGCAGTTCTTC
CASSQGRAGVNEQFF
>TRBD1|NA|TRBV6-5|TRBJ2-7
TGTGCCAGCAGCTCCGACAGGGACAACTCCGAGCAGTACTTC
CASSSDRDNSEQYF
>NA|NA|TRBV10-3|TRBJ1-3
TGTGCCATCAGTCGACGGGGGGAACAAGGAAACACCATATATTTT
CAISRRGEQGNTIYF
>TRBD2|once|TRBV10-3|TRBJ2-7
TGTGCCATCAGTGACTCCACAGCGGGGTCCTACGAGCAGTACTTC
CAISDSTAGSYEQYF
>TRBD1|NA|TRBV28|TRBJ1-2
TGTGCCAGCACCGATTTGACAGGGGTGATTTATGGCTACACCTTC
CASTDLTGVIYGYTF
>TRBD1|NA|TRBV28|TRBJ1-4
TGTGCCAGCAAGGGGGGACAGGGCCATGAAAAACTGTTTTTT
CASKGGQGHEKLFF
>NA|few|TRBV18|TRBJ1-5
TGTGCCAGCTCACCAACTCGGACAAATCAGCCCCAGCATTTT
CASSPTRTNQPQHF
>NA|NA|TRBV27|TRBJ1-1
TGTGCCAGCAGTTCGACAGGTTGGTTGAACACTGAAGCTTTCTTT
CASSSTGWLNTEAFF
>TRBD2|NA|TRBV24-1|TRBJ2-2
TGTGCCACCAGTGATACGGGGGGGTCAAACACCGGGGAGCTGTTTTTT
CATSDTGGSNTGELFF
>NA|NA|TRBV19|TRBJ1-2
TGTGCCAGTAGTATGTCTTACGGGAACTATGGCTACACCTTC
CASSMSYGNYGYTF
>TRBD2|NA|TRBV29-1|TRBJ2-3
TGCAGCGTGGGGGGGGGTCTGCCCTTTAGTAGCACAGATACGCAGTATTTT
CSVGGGLPFSSTDTQYF
>NA|NA|TRBV7-8|TRBJ1-2
TGTGCCAGCAGCGCCGGGACATCTAGTTTGGGCTACACCTTC
CASSAGTSSLGYTF
>TRBD1|NA|TRBV19|TRBJ1-5
TGTGCCAGTAAAGACAGGGACAATCAGCCCCAGCATTTT
CASKDRDNQPQHF
>TRBD2|NA|TRBV11-2|TRBJ2-5
TGTGCCAGCAGCCCCCGCCCTAGCGGGGAAGAGACCCAGTACTTC
CASSPRPSGEETQYF